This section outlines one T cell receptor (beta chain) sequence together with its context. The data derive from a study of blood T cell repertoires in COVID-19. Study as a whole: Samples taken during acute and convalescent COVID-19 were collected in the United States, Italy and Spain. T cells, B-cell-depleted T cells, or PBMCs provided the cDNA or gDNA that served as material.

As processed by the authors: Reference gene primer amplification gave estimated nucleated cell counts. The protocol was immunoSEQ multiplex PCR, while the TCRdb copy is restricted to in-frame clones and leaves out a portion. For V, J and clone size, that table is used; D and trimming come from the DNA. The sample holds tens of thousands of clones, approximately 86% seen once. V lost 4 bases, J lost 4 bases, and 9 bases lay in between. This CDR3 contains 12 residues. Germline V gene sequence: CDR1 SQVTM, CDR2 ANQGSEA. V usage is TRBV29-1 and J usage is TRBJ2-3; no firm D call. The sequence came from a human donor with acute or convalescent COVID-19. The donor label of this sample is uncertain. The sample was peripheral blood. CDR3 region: CSVVLGADTQYF. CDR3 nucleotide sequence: TGCAGCGTTGTGCTAGGCGCAGATACGCAGTATTTT.